These T cell receptor beta chains were read from a single sample in a study of human T cells and chemical hapten exposure. TCRdb reprocessed the RACE reads with MiXCR, giving one entry per CDR3 protein. Altogether about 140,000 distinct CDR3 sequences are present, about 12% being singletons, with the ten largest covering about 1.4%. Sequences were derived from whole blood, sampled in connection with sensitization to the hapten diphenylcyclopropenone (DPC). These receptors were taken from a woman aged 45-60 years with alopecia areata. Some clones in this sample may be carry-over from other donors' samples. CDR3s include the opening cysteine and the closing phenylalanine or tryptophan. The D gene is left open where the match is weak. The size of a clone is reported for some rows only, either as once, few or many, or as a class for expanded clones.

V	J	D	size	DNA	CDR3
TRBV24-1	TRBJ2-2	TRBD1	.	TGTGCCACCAGTGATTCGGGACAGGGCGGTTTCCGGGAGCTGTTTTTT	CATSDSGQGGFRELFF
TRBV7-3	TRBJ2-3	.	many	TGTGCCAGCAGCTTACGGTCTGGCACAGATACGCAGTATTTT	CASSLRSGTDTQYF
TRBV28	TRBJ2-1	.	many	TGTGCCAGTAGGGTCAAAAGCTACAATGAGCAGTTCTTC	CASRVKSYNEQFF
TRBV7-2	TRBJ2-7	.	.	TGTGCCAGCAGCTTAGGTTCACAGGTCGGGGAGCAGTACTTC	CASSLGSQVGEQYF
TRBV19	TRBJ2-7	.	few	TGTGCCAGTTCGGATGACGGCCTCCTAGGTCGAGAGCAGTACTTC	CASSDDGLLGREQYF
TRBV7-6	TRBJ1-4	.	.	TGTGCCAGCAGTCTTCTAGGGGGAAGTGAAAAACTGTTTTTT	CASSLLGGSEKLFF
TRBV20-1	TRBJ1-5	.	few	TGCAGTGCTAGAGATCTCTCCGCCGTAGGGCCCCAGCATTTT	CSARDLSAVGPQHF
TRBV29-1	TRBJ2-2	.	many	TGCAGCGTTGTTCGAGGGGCGGGCTCGAACACCGGGGAGCTGTTTTTT	CSVVRGAGSNTGELFF
TRBV18	TRBJ2-1	TRBD2	few	TGTGCCAGCTCACCACCGAGGCTAGCGGGAGGAAAGTACAATGAGCAGTTCTTC	CASSPPRLAGGKYNEQFF
TRBV19	TRBJ1-5	.	few	TGTGCCAGTAGTAGCGGCATCCTCAGAGGCAATCAGCCCCAGCATTTT	CASSSGILRGNQPQHF
TRBV20-1	TRBJ1-2	TRBD1	many	TGCAGTGCTCTCAAGACTTGGGACAGCAATAATGGCTACACCTTC	CSALKTWDSNNGYTF
TRBV6-5	TRBJ1-2	TRBD1	many	TGTGCCAGCAGTCCCGGGACAGGGGGCCTCTATGGCTACACCTTC	CASSPGTGGLYGYTF
TRBV5-5	TRBJ2-4	TRBD2	many	TGTGCCAGCAGTTACGATCGCACAGGACTAGCGGGAGGAGGCGGGTACTTC	CASSYDRTGLAGGGGYF
TRBV12-3/TRBV12-4	TRBJ1-5	.	many	TGTGCCAGCAATTTACAGGTCGGCAGTGCTAGCAATCAGCCCCAGCATTTT	CASNLQVGSASNQPQHF
TRBV29-1	TRBJ2-1	.	few	TGCAGCGTTGAAGATCTTCAGGGCTACAATGAGCAGTTCTTC	CSVEDLQGYNEQFF
TRBV25-1	TRBJ2-3	.	few	TGTGCCAGCAGTGAGGCCGGGACCCTGCAAGATACGCAGTATTTT	CASSEAGTLQDTQYF
TRBV5-1	TRBJ1-4	TRBD1	few	TGCGCCAGCAGCATCCCGGGACAGGGAGAAGAAAAACTGTTTTTT	CASSIPGQGEEKLFF
TRBV7-7	TRBJ2-1	TRBD2	.	TGTGCTAGCAGCTTAGCGCTTAGCGGGAGGGTCAATGAGCAGTTCTTC	CASSLALSGRVNEQFF